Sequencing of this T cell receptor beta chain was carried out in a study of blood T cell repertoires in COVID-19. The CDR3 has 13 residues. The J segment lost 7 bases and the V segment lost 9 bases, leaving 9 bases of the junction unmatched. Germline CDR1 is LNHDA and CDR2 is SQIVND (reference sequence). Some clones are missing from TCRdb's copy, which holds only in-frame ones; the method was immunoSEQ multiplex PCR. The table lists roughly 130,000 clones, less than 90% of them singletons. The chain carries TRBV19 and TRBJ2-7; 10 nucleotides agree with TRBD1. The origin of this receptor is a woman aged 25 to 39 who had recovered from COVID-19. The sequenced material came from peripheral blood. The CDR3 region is CARIARDRGEQYF. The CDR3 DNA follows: TGTGCCAGGATTGCCCGGGACAGGGGAGAGCAGTACTTC.